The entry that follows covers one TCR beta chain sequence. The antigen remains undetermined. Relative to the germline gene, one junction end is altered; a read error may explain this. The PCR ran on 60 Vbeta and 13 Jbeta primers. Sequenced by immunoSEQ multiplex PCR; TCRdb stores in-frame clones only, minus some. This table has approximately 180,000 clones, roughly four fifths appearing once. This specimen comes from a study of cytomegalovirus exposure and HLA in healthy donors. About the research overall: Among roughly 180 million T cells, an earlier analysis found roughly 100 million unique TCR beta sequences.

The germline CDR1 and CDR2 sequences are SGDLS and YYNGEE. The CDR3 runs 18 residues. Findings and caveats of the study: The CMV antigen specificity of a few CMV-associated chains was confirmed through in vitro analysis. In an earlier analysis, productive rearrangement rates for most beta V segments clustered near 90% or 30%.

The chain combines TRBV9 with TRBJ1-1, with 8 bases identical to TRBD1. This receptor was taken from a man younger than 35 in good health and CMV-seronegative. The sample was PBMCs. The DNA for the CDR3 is TGTGCCAGCAGCGTCACCTCCGGACAGGGCATGTCGGACACTGAAGCTTCCTTT. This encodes CASSVTSGQGMSDTEASF.